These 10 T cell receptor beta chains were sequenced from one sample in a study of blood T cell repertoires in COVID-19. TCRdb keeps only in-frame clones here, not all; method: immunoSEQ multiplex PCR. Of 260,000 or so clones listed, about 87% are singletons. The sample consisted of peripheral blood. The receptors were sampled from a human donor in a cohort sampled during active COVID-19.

CDR3 sequence reads: CASSLAPGKDSPLHF. CDR3 sequence (DNA): TGTGCCAGCAGCTTAGCGCCAGGGAAGGACTCACCCCTCCACTTT. The V call is TRBV7-2, the J call TRBJ1-6; D may be TRBD1 (5 bases). Trimming removed 0 bases at V and 10 bases at J, with 13 bases between. Germline CDR1 reads SGHTA; CDR2 reads FQGNSA. The CDR3 sequence is 15 residues long.

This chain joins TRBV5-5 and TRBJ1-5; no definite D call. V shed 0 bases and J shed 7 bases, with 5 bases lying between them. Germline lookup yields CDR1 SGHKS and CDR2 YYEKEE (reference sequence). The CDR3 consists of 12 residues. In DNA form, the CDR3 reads TGTGCCAGCAGCTTGGTGGGCCAGCCCCAGCATTTT. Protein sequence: CASSLVGQPQHF.

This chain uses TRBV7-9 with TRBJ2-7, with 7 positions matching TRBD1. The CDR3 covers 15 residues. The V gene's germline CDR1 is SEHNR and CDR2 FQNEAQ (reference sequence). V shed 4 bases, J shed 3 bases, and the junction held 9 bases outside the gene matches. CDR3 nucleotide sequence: TGTGCCAGCAGCTCGTCCCGGGACAGCGACTACGAGCAGTACTTC. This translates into CASSSSRDSDYEQYF.

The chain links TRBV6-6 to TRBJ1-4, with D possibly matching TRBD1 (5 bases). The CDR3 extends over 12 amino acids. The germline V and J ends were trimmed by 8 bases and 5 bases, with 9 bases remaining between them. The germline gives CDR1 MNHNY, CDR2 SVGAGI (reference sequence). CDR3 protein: CASVGPNEKLFF. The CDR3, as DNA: TGTGCCAGCGTGGGGCCGAATGAAAAACTGTTTTTT.

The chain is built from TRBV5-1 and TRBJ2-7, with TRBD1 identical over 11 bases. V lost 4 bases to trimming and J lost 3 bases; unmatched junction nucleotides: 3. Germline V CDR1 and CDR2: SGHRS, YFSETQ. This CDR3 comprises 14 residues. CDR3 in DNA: TGCGCCAGCAGCCCCGGGACAGGGGGCTACGAGCAGTACTTC. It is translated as CASSPGTGGYEQYF.

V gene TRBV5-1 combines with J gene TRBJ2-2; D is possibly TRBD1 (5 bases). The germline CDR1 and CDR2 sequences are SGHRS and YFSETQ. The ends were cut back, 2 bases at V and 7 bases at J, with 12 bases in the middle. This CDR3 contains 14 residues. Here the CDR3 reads CASSLNQGDGELFF. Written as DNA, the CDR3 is TGCGCCAGCAGCTTAAACCAGGGCGACGGGGAGCTGTTTTTT. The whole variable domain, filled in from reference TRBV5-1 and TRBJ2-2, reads KAGVTQTPRYLIKTRGQQVTLSCSPISGHRSVSWYQQTPGQGLQFLFEYFSETQRNKGNFPGRFSGRQFSNSRSEMNVSTLELGDSALYLCASSLNQGDGELFFGEGSRLTVL.

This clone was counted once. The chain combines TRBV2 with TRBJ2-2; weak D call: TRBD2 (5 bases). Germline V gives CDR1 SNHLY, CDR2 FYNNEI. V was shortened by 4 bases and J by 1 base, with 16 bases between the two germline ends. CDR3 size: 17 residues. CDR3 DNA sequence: TGTGCCAGCAGTGGGACTTACAAAACATTGAACACCGGGGAGCTGTTTTTT. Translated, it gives CASSGTYKTLNTGELFF.

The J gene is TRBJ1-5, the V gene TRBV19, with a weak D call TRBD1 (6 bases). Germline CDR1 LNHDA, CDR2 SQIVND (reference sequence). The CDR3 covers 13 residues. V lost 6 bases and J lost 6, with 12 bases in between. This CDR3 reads CASRYRVGQPQHF. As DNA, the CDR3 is TGTGCCAGTAGATACAGGGTCGGTCAGCCCCAGCATTTT.

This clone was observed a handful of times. The CDR3 nucleotides are TGTGCCAGCAGGCGACGCCTACAGGGAGTCGGGGAGCTGTTTTTT. This translates into CASRRRLQGVGELFF. The chain recombines TRBV6-5 with TRBJ2-2, with D perhaps TRBD1 (6 bases). CDR1 MNHEY and CDR2 SVGAGI come from the germline V gene. Trimming removed 6 bases from V and 7 bases from J, with 18 bases in between. The CDR3 contains 15 residues.

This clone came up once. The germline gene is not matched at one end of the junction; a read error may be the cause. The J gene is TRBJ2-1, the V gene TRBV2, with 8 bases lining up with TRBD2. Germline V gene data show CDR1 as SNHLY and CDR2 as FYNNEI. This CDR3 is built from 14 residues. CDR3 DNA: TGTGCCAGCAGTGAAGGTCTAGCGGGCACTCTTCGGGTCTTC. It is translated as CASSEGLAGTLRVF.